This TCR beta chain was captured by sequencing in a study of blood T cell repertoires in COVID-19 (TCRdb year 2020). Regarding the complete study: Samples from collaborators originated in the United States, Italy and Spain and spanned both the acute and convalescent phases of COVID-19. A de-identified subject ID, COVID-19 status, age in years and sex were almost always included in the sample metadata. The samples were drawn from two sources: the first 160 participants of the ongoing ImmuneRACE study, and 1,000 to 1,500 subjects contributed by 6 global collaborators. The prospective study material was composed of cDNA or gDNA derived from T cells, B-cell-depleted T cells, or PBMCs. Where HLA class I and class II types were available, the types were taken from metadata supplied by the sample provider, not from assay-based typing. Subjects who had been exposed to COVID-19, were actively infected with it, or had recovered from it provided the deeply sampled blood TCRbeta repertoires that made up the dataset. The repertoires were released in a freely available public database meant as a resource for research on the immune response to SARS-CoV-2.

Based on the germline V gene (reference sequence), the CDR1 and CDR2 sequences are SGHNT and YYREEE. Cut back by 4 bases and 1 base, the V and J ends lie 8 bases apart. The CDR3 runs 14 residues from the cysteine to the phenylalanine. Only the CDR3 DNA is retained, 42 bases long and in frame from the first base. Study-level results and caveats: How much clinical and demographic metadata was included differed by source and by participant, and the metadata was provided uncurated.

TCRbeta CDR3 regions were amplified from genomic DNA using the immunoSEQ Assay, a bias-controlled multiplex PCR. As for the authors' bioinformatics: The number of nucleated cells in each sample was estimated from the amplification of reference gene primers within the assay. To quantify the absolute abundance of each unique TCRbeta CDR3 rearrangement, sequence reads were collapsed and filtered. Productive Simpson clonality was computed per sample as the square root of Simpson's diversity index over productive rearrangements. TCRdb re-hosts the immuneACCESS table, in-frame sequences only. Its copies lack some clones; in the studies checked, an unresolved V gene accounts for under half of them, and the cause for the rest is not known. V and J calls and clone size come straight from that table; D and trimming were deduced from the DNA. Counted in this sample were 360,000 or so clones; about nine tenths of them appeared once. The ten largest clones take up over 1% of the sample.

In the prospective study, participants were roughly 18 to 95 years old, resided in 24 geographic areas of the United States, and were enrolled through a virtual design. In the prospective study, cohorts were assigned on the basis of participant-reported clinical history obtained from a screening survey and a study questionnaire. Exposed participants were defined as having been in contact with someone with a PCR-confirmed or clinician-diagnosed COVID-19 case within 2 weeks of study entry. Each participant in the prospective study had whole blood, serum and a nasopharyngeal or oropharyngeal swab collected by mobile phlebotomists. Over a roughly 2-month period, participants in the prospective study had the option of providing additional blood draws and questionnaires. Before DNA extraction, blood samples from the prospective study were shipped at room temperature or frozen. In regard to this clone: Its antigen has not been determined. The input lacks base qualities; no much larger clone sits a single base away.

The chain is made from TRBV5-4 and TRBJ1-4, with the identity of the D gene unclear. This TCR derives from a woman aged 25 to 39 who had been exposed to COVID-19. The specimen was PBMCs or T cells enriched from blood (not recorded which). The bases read TGTGCCAGCAGCATGGAGCTAACTAATGAAAAACTGTTTTTT. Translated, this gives CASSMELTNEKLFF.